The 25 T cell receptor beta chains below were found in one sample sequenced in a study of shared clonotypes between healthy human individuals. The data were produced by immunoSEQ multiplex PCR, yet TCRdb's version contains in-frame clones alone and is incomplete. Of 850,000 to 1,200,000 clones listed, around 74% are singletons. Input material: memory CD4+ T cells sorted from blood. Subset described: CD45RA-negative fraction. The origin of the receptors is a man aged 18 to 29 in good health.

The chain carries TRBV6-1 and TRBJ1-2; 8 positions agree with TRBD1. Germline assignment: CDR1 MNHNS and CDR2 SASEGT. V was clipped by 7 bases and J by 6 bases; unmatched bases: 10. CDR3 length: 14 residues. CDR3 bases: TGTGCCAGCACCGTACAGGGGGTCAGCGATGGCTACACCTTC. This sequence encodes CASTVQGVSDGYTF.

The genes are TRBV19 and TRBJ1-2, with D tentatively TRBD1 (6 bases). Per the germline V gene, CDR1 is LNHDA and CDR2 is SQIVND (reference sequence). This CDR3 contains 14 residues. V shed 5 bases and J shed 4 bases, with 14 bases lying between them. The CDR3 bases are TGTGCCAGTAGTGACAACAGGGCTCTCTATGGCTACACCTTC. It encodes CASSDNRALYGYTF.

V usage is TRBV6-5 and J usage is TRBJ2-1; D is unclear. The V and J ends lost 0 bases and 5 bases respectively, with 8 bases between them. This CDR3 region has 14 residues. Looked up from germline, CDR1 is MNHEY and CDR2 is SVGAGI. CDR3 sequence reads: CASSYSGNDNEQFF. CDR3 bases: TGTGCCAGCAGTTACTCAGGGAATGACAATGAGCAGTTCTTC.

The V gene is TRBV29-1, the J gene TRBJ2-1; 8 positions agree with TRBD1. The CDR3 is made up of 14 amino acids. Losses at the gene ends were 8 bases for V and 4 bases for J; bases not matched to a gene: 10. CDR1 and CDR2 from the germline V gene are SQVTM and ANQGSEA. The CDR3 nucleotides read TGCAGCAGCGCCGGCGGGACAGGTTACAATGAGCAGTTCTTC. Protein product: CSSAGGTGYNEQFF.

This clone was seen just once. The J gene is TRBJ2-1, the V gene TRBV14; D is undetermined. CDR1 and CDR2 from the germline V gene are SGHDN and FVKESK. The CDR3 consists of 16 residues. V was pared by 4 bases and J by 5 bases, with 18 bases between. In DNA, the CDR3 is TGTGCCAGCAGCCCGCAAGAGTACAGATTAAACAATGAGCAGTTCTTC. It codes for CASSPQEYRLNNEQFF.

A few counts support this clone. This rearrangement joins TRBV5-1 to TRBJ2-4; perhaps TRBD1 as D (5 bases). CDR3 size: 14 residues. Germline lookup yields CDR1 SGHRS and CDR2 YFSETQ. Trimming removed 7 bases at V and 6 bases at J, with 17 bases between. Here the CDR3 reads CASSEGEVANIQYF. DNA of the CDR3: TGCGCCAGCTCCGAAGGGGAAGTCGCAAACATTCAGTACTTC.

The genes are TRBV4-1 and TRBJ2-4; D may be TRBD2 (5 bases). CDR1 MGHRA and CDR2 YSYEKL come from the germline V gene. V was clipped by 3 bases and J by 2 bases, with 14 bases between them. The CDR3 totals 16 residues. In nucleotides, the CDR3 is TGCGCCAGCAGCCAGGTACTAGATAAGACCAAAAACATTCAGTACTTC. Translating it yields CASSQVLDKTKNIQYF.

The chain uses TRBV28 and TRBJ2-3; D gene uncertain. The CDR3 runs 11 residues. In germline, CDR1 is MDHEN, CDR2 SYDVKM. V was shortened by 8 bases and J by 6 bases, with 9 bases between the two germline ends. The CDR3 DNA reads as TGTGCCAGCGTGAGGCGGGATACGCAGTATTTT. Residues: CASVRRDTQYF.

This clone was found a few times. The V and J genes are TRBV7-9 and TRBJ1-2, with 12 positions matching TRBD1. The trim removed 8 bases at V and 7 bases at J, leaving 14 bases unmatched. From germline, CDR1 is SEHNR and CDR2 FQNEAQ (reference sequence). This CDR3 has 16 residues. The CDR3 here is CASPLKLGQGAFGYTF. The CDR3 coding sequence is TGTGCCAGCCCTTTGAAGTTGGGACAGGGGGCGTTTGGCTACACCTTC. Full variable domain (remainder filled in from reference TRBV7-9 and TRBJ1-2): DTGVSQNPRHKITKRGQNVTFRCDPISEHNRLYWYRQTLGQGPEFLTYFQNEAQLEKSRLLSDRFSAERPKGSFSTLEIQRTEQGDSAMYLCASPLKLGQGAFGYTFGSGTRLTVV.

This clone has just a few counts. The genes are TRBV7-3 and TRBJ2-3, with a weak D call TRBD2 (7 bases). Germline assignment: CDR1 SGHTA and CDR2 FQGTGA. CDR3 size: 14 residues. Deletions cut 0 bases from V and 5 bases from J, with 9 bases between. CDR3 bases: TGTGCCAGCAGCTTAACGGGAGGGGGAGATACGCAGTATTTT. It translates to CASSLTGGGDTQYF.

The chain employs TRBV10-3 and TRBJ2-5; 10 bases agree with TRBD2. CDR1 and CDR2 from the germline V gene are ENHRY and SYGVKD. The J segment lost 5 bases and the V segment lost 4 bases, leaving 4 bases of the junction unmatched. This CDR3 has 14 amino acids. This CDR3 is CAISAGLALETQYF. CDR3 coding DNA: TGTGCCATCAGTGCGGGACTAGCGTTGGAGACCCAGTACTTC.

The J gene is TRBJ1-4, the V gene TRBV6-6; D unclear. The CDR3 is 13 amino acids. Trimming removed 6 bases from V and 1 base from J, with 6 bases in between. The germline CDR1 and CDR2 sequences are MNHNY and SVGAGI (reference sequence). This chain's CDR3 is CASRAGTNEKLFF. DNA for the CDR3: TGTGCCAGCAGAGCGGGAACTAATGAAAAACTGTTTTTT.

This sequence joins TRBV28 and TRBJ2-2; TRBD1 agrees at 8 bases. CDR3 length: 15 residues. Germline lookup yields CDR1 MDHEN and CDR2 SYDVKM. V shed 4 bases, J shed 2 bases, and the junction held 3 bases outside the gene matches. The CDR3 DNA sequence: TGTGCCAGCAGTTCGACAGGGGTCAACACCGGGGAGCTGTTTTTT. Translated: CASSSTGVNTGELFF.

The chain links TRBV9 to TRBJ2-2; either TRBD1 or TRBD2 may fit D (6 bases each). From germline, CDR1 is SGDLS and CDR2 YYNGEE. The CDR3 has 15 residues. Trimming pared 1 base from V and 6 bases from J, leaving 13 bases between. The CDR3 protein is CASSVMGGFAGELFF. The CDR3 bases are TGTGCCAGCAGCGTAATGGGGGGCTTCGCCGGGGAGCTGTTTTTT. Filled out from reference TRBV9 and TRBJ2-2, the complete variable domain reads DSGVTQTPKHLITATGQRVTLRCSPRSGDLSVYWYQQSLDQGLQFLIQYYNGEERAKGNILERFSAQQFPDLHSELNLSSLELGDSALYFCASSVMGGFAGELFFGEGSRLTVL.

The chain combines TRBV25-1 with TRBJ2-7; D could derive from TRBD1 or TRBD2 (6 bases each). This CDR3 is built from 14 residues. Trimming removed 7 bases at V and 2 bases at J, with 15 bases between. Germline lookup yields CDR1 MGHDK and CDR2 SYGVNS. The CDR3 DNA sequence: TGTGCCAGCACTAGGGGGGTTGGGCCCTACGAGCAGTACTTC. Translation gives CASTRGVGPYEQYF.

The chain uses TRBV28 and TRBJ2-7; 8 bases are a match to TRBD1. There are 16 residues in the CDR3. Germline V lookup: CDR1 MDHEN, CDR2 SYDVKM. V lost 4 bases, J lost 5 bases, and 13 bases stayed unmatched. CDR3 nucleotide sequence: TGTGCCAGCAGTTCATCCAGACCAGGGGGCTATAACGAGCAGTACTTC. Amino acid sequence: CASSSSRPGGYNEQYF.

This chain links TRBV6-5 with TRBJ2-7; TRBD2 matches at 9 bases. In germline, CDR1 is MNHEY, CDR2 SVGAGI. This CDR3 has 16 residues. The junction had 8 bases not matched to a gene; V was cut back by 4 bases and J by 1 base. This CDR3 reads CASSFLRGGASYEQYF. The CDR3 DNA is TGTGCCAGCAGTTTCCTTCGCGGGGGGGCTTCCTACGAGCAGTACTTC.

This clone was seen a handful of times. The chain is built from TRBV15 and TRBJ2-3; D possibly uses TRBD1 or TRBD2 (5 bases each). CDR1 is LNHNV, CDR2 YYDKDF, per germline (reference sequence). Trimming pared 7 bases from V and 1 base from J, leaving 18 bases between. The CDR3 covers 16 residues. The CDR3 nucleotides are TGTGCCACCAACCCGATGTCCCGAGGGGGCACAGATACGCAGTATTTT. It encodes CATNPMSRGGTDTQYF.

The chain uses TRBV6-5 and TRBJ1-2; 8 bases fit TRBD1. The ends lost 6 bases at V and 8 bases at J; junction bases unmatched: 8. This CDR3 has 13 amino acids. Germline values: CDR1 MNHEY, CDR2 SVGAGI. Here the CDR3 DNA reads TGTGCCAGCAGCCCCAGGACAGGGAGGGGCTACACCTTC. Its translation: CASSPRTGRGYTF.

CDR3: CASSESNETDTQYF. In nucleotides, the CDR3 is TGTGCCAGCAGTGAATCCAACGAAACAGATACGCAGTATTTT. The V and J genes are TRBV25-1 and TRBJ2-3; no clear D gene. V gave up 1 base and J gave up 3 bases, with 8 bases separating them. Per the germline V gene, CDR1 is MGHDK and CDR2 is SYGVNS. This CDR3 spans 14 amino acids.

The chain carries TRBV10-3 and TRBJ2-1; D gene uncertain. The ends were cut back, 0 bases at V and 5 bases at J, with 11 bases in the middle. Germline lookup yields CDR1 ENHRY and CDR2 SYGVKD. This CDR3 contains 15 residues. For the CDR3, the DNA is TGTGCCATCAGTGAGTCGAAGGCAGGAAACAATGAGCAGTTCTTC. Amino acid sequence: CAISESKAGNNEQFF.

The rearrangement joins TRBV7-9 to TRBJ1-1; D unresolved. The CDR3 extends over 13 amino acids. Per germline, CDR1 SEHNR and CDR2 FQNEAQ (reference sequence). V lost 3 bases and J 6 bases, leaving 11 bases between the germline ends. CDR3 nucleotides: TGTGCCAGCAGCTTGTCCCCGGGCCCTGAAGCTTTCTTT. Its translation is CASSLSPGPEAFF.

The chain couples TRBV18 to TRBJ2-3, with 13 positions matching TRBD2. Germline V lookup: CDR1 KGHSH, CDR2 LQKENI. Trimming took 3 bases from V and 0 from J; bases not matched to a gene: 6. This CDR3 spans 18 amino acids. For the CDR3, the DNA is TGTGCCAGCTCACCGCTGACTAGCGGGGGGACTAGCACAGATACGCAGTATTTT. It encodes CASSPLTSGGTSTDTQYF.

The chain carries TRBV5-4 and TRBJ2-6; D may be TRBD2 (6 bases). This CDR3 comprises 16 residues. CDR1 is SGHNT and CDR2 is YYREEE in the germline V gene (reference sequence). Between the trimmed V and J ends, which lost 2 bases and 0 bases, there was a span of 9 bases. CDR3 protein: CASSFSGGSGANVLTF. The CDR3 nucleotides read TGTGCCAGCAGCTTCTCCGGGGGCTCTGGGGCCAACGTCCTGACTTTC. The full variable domain, completed using reference TRBV5-4 and TRBJ2-6, is ETGVTQSPTHLIKTRGQQVTLRCSSQSGHNTVSWYQQALGQGPQFIFQYYREEENGRGNFPPRFSGLQFPNYSSELNVNALELDDSALYLCASSFSGGSGANVLTFGAGSRLTVL.

CDR3 sequence: CASSVDRGSSYGYTF. In DNA, the CDR3 is TGTGCCAGCTCAGTGGACAGGGGGTCGAGCTATGGCTACACCTTC. The V gene is TRBV18, the J gene TRBJ1-2; TRBD1 agrees at 10 bases. Germline V gene sequence: CDR1 KGHSH, CDR2 LQKENI. V lost 5 bases and J lost 4; bases outside the gene matches: 7. The CDR3 sequence is 15 residues long.